This T cell receptor beta chain is drawn from a study of blood T cell repertoires in COVID-19. Profiling relied on immunoSEQ multiplex PCR, and the TCRdb table lists in-frame clones only, not all of them. The table lists roughly 200,000 clones, 85% of them singletons. Germline-derived CDR1 and CDR2 are MDHEN and SYDVKM. V dropped 6 bases and J dropped 2; count of bases not matched to a gene: 8. This CDR3 has 15 amino acids. Sequenced: PBMCs or T cells enriched from blood (not recorded which). The V call is TRBV28, the J call TRBJ2-7, with 9 bases identical to TRBD1. The receptor comes from a man aged 35-49 years who had recovered from COVID-19. DNA for the CDR3: TGTGCCAGCAGAACGGGACAGGGTAACACCTACGAGCAGTACTTC. It translates to CASRTGQGNTYEQYF.